These 22 T cell receptor beta chains originate from one sample sequenced in a study of blood T cell repertoires in COVID-19. The assay was immunoSEQ multiplex PCR, and TCRdb's table has in-frame clones only and misses some. The sample lists 70,000 or so clones, roughly 90% seen once, with 1.3% to 1.5% in the top ten. The sequencing input was peripheral blood. These receptors all come from a man aged 50-60 years with acute or convalescent COVID-19.

V and J are TRBV28 and TRBJ1-2; a possible D gene is TRBD1 (6 bases). Germline V gene sequence: CDR1 MDHEN, CDR2 SYDVKM. The ends were cut back, 5 bases at V and 2 bases at J, with 15 bases in the middle. The CDR3 extends over 15 amino acids. CDR3 in DNA: TGTGCCAGCAGTCCCGGGGGGGCAAAGAACTATGGCTACACCTTC. This codes for CASSPGGAKNYGYTF.

The chain is built from TRBV12-3 or TRBV12-4 and TRBJ1-2; no clear D gene. This CDR3 comprises 12 residues. V lost 6 bases to trimming and J lost 4 bases, with 9 bases between them. The CDR3 spells CASSALSYGYTF. The DNA for the CDR3 is TGTGCCAGCAGCGCGCTTAGCTATGGCTACACCTTC.

V is TRBV5-1 and J is TRBJ2-5, with D unclear. Germline V gene lookup returns CDR1 SGHRS and CDR2 YFSETQ. Trimming shortened V by 0 bases and J by 2 bases, and 14 bases separated the two germline ends. The CDR3 loop spans 16 amino acids. In nucleotides, the CDR3 is TGCGCCAGCAGCTTGGGCCTCGCGCTGATTCAAGAGACCCAGTACTTC. Translated, it gives CASSLGLALIQETQYF.

The V gene is TRBV2, the J gene TRBJ2-3; 13 nucleotides align to TRBD2. CDR1 and CDR2 from the germline V gene are SNHLY and FYNNEI. The CDR3 is 18 residues long. Trimming removed 0 bases from V and 5 bases from J; junction bases left unmatched: 8. DNA of the CDR3: TGTGCCAGCAGTGAAGCGCGACTAGCGGGGGGACTAAAAGATACGCAGTATTTT. Protein: CASSEARLAGGLKDTQYF.

This clone was detected only once. The chain combines TRBV5-1 with TRBJ2-3; 8 bases match TRBD2. J was trimmed by 1 base and V by 0 bases; bases with no gene match: 4. The length of the CDR3 is 16 residues. The germline V gene encodes CDR1 SGHRS and CDR2 YFSETQ. CDR3 bases: TGCGCCAGCAGCTTGGCTGGGCGGGAGGGCACAGATACGCAGTATTTT. As protein: CASSLAGREGTDTQYF. The variable domain in full, completed from reference TRBV5-1 and TRBJ2-3, reads KAGVTQTPRYLIKTRGQQVTLSCSPISGHRSVSWYQQTPGQGLQFLFEYFSETQRNKGNFPGRFSGRQFSNSRSEMNVSTLELGDSALYLCASSLAGREGTDTQYFGPGTRLTVL.

This clone was recorded a few times. V gene TRBV28 combines with J gene TRBJ1-1; D ambiguous. The V end was cut by 3 bases, the J end by 1 base, with 6 bases between. Germline assignment: CDR1 MDHEN and CDR2 SYDVKM. The CDR3 is made up of 13 amino acids. The CDR3 here is CASSFLENTEAFF. The CDR3 DNA reads TGTGCCAGCAGTTTTCTAGAGAACACTGAAGCTTTCTTT.

The chain recombines TRBV27 with TRBJ1-3; D might be TRBD1 (6 bases). Germline-derived CDR1 and CDR2 are MNHEY and SMNVEV (reference sequence). This CDR3 is built from 14 residues. The V and J ends lost 4 bases and 0 bases respectively, with 7 bases between them. The CDR3 DNA reads as TGTGCCAGCAGTTGGGGGCCCTCTGGAAACACCATATATTTT. Protein: CASSWGPSGNTIYF.

The CDR3 DNA sequence: TGTGCCAGCAGCCAAGGCGGCTCTGGAAACACCATATATTTT. This sequence encodes CASSQGGSGNTIYF. The gene calls are TRBV7-3 and TRBJ1-3; D is unclear. Trimming took off 5 bases at V and 0 bases at J, with 8 bases between the two ends. This CDR3 spans 14 amino acids. In germline, CDR1 is SGHTA, CDR2 FQGTGA.

V and J are TRBV6-2 or TRBV6-3 and TRBJ2-1; 8 bases are shared with TRBD2. The germline V gene has CDR1 MNHEY and CDR2 SVGEGT. The V gene end was trimmed by 3 bases and the J gene end by 3 bases; junction bases not matched to a gene: 4. CDR3 length: 15 amino acids. The CDR3 is CASSYLLADYNEQFF. CDR3 sequence (DNA): TGTGCCAGCAGTTATTTACTAGCGGACTACAATGAGCAGTTCTTC.

This clone was seen a handful of times. The CDR3 protein is CASSYPGTLAKNIQYF. In nucleotides, the CDR3 is TGTGCCAGCAGTTACCCAGGCACACTAGCCAAAAACATTCAGTACTTC. This chain links TRBV6-2 or TRBV6-3 with TRBJ2-4; D not certain. This CDR3 region has 16 residues. Per germline, CDR1 MNHEY and CDR2 SVGEGT. Trimming took off 2 bases at V and 0 bases at J, with 11 bases between the two ends.

This chain links TRBV2 with TRBJ2-1; TRBD1 aligns across 7 bases. Germline V gene data show CDR1 as SNHLY and CDR2 as FYNNEI. V was clipped by 5 bases and J by 3 bases; unmatched bases: 4. This CDR3 spans 14 amino acids. In nucleotides, the CDR3 is TGTGCCAGCAGTAGGGACAGAGACTACAATGAGCAGTTCTTC. Translated: CASSRDRDYNEQFF.

V is TRBV12-3 or TRBV12-4 and J is TRBJ2-5; D gene ambiguous. V gave up 6 bases and J gave up 5 bases, with 7 bases separating them. The CDR3 totals 11 residues. CDR3 DNA: TGTGCCAGCAGACTTGTCGAGACCCAGTACTTC. The encoded protein is CASRLVETQYF.

About this clone itself: Sequence at one end of the junction differs from germline and may be a read error. This chain's CDR3 is CASRAVRGNSGELFF. In DNA form, the CDR3 reads TGTGCCAGTAGGGCTGTGCGGGGGAACTCCGGGGAGCTGTTTTTT. The J gene is TRBJ2-2, the V gene TRBV19; 7 nucleotides match TRBD2. Germline V CDR1 and CDR2: LNHDA, SQIVND (reference sequence). This CDR3 spans 15 amino acids.

The chain uses TRBV27 and TRBJ2-5, with D perhaps matching TRBD2 (5 bases). Deletions cut 8 bases from V and 5 bases from J, with 9 bases between. Germline V gene sequence: CDR1 MNHEY, CDR2 SMNVEV (reference sequence). The CDR3 spans 11 residues. The CDR3 DNA reads TGTGCCAGCCGGACTGGGGAGACCCAGTACTTC. It codes for CASRTGETQYF.

This sequence joins TRBV19 and TRBJ2-7; D is unclear. Germline lookup yields CDR1 LNHDA and CDR2 SQIVND (reference sequence). V was shortened by 5 bases and J by 3 bases, with 17 bases between the two germline ends. This CDR3 is built from 15 residues. CDR3 loop: CASSQFLNSFYEQYV. CDR3 bases: TGTGCCAGTAGTCAGTTTCTTAACAGCTTCTACGAGCAGTACGTC.

The chain combines TRBV18 with TRBJ2-1; the D gene is possibly TRBD2 (6 bases). The V end lost 0 bases, the J end lost 0 bases, and 9 bases lay between the germline ends. The CDR3 runs to 16 residues. Germline loops: CDR1 KGHSH, CDR2 LQKENI. In nucleotides, the CDR3 is TGTGCCAGCTCACCACCGGACTACCACTCCTACAATGAGCAGTTCTTC. Translating it yields CASSPPDYHSYNEQFF.

The chain has TRBV18 and TRBJ1-1; D gene unclear. The CDR3 loop spans 13 amino acids. CDR1 is KGHSH and CDR2 is LQKENI in the germline V gene. The V gene lost 5 bases and the J gene lost 3 bases, with 10 bases spanning the gap. CDR3 residues: CASSTRLDTEAFF. The CDR3 DNA reads as TGTGCCAGCTCAACACGACTGGACACTGAAGCTTTCTTT.

The gene calls are TRBV6-2 or TRBV6-3 and TRBJ2-5, with 7 bases fitting TRBD2. The junction had 6 bases not matched to a gene; V was cut back by 4 bases and J by 1 base. Germline V gene sequence: CDR1 MNHEY, CDR2 SVGEGT. There are 15 residues in the CDR3. The CDR3 nucleotides are TGTGCCAGCAGTTCAATGGGGGGGGGCCAAGAGACCCAGTACTTC. Protein product: CASSSMGGGQETQYF.

V is TRBV12-3 or TRBV12-4 and J is TRBJ1-2, with D maybe TRBD1 (6 bases). CDR3 length: 13 amino acids. Trimming took 3 bases from V and 8 from J, leaving 13 bases between them. CDR3 nucleotides: TGTGCCAGCAGTTTGGGGGGGCTTCGAGGCTACACCTTC. As protein: CASSLGGLRGYTF.

The V and J genes are TRBV2 and TRBJ2-7, with D perhaps TRBD1 (6 bases). Trimming removed 6 bases at V and 6 bases at J, with 18 bases between. Looked up from germline, CDR1 is SNHLY and CDR2 is FYNNEI. The CDR3 is made up of 14 amino acids. CDR3: CASRGPPRGGEQYF. As DNA, the CDR3 is TGTGCCAGCAGGGGTCCCCCCAGGGGTGGCGAGCAGTACTTC.

The gene calls are TRBV7-2 and TRBJ1-5; maybe TRBD1 (5 bases). Germline V gene lookup returns CDR1 SGHTA and CDR2 FQGNSA. V dropped 5 bases and J dropped 0 bases, with 8 bases sitting between them. This CDR3 has 14 residues. In DNA form, the CDR3 reads TGTGCCAGCAGCCCAGGGATTAGCAATCAGCCCCAGCATTTT. As protein: CASSPGISNQPQHF.

The chain couples TRBV10-3 to TRBJ1-3; D might be TRBD1 (5 bases). V lost 3 bases to trimming and J lost 0 bases, with 9 bases between them. Germline assignment: CDR1 ENHRY and CDR2 SYGVKD. This CDR3 has 15 amino acids. Here the CDR3 DNA reads TGTGCCATCAGTGACCAGGGCTCCTCTGGAAACACCATATATTTT. It is translated as CAISDQGSSGNTIYF.